One sample yielded the 21 T cell receptor beta chains listed below, sequenced in a study of blood T cell repertoires in COVID-19. Repertoires were generated with immunoSEQ multiplex PCR, while TCRdb's copy carries only in-frame clones and drops some. The profile shows 200,000 to 300,000 clones, around four fifths of them singletons. The sample consisted of peripheral blood. The receptors derive from a man between 60 and 75 years old with acute or convalescent COVID-19.

The chain couples TRBV19 to TRBJ1-2, with D tentatively TRBD1 (6 bases). Germline lookup yields CDR1 LNHDA and CDR2 SQIVND (reference sequence). The CDR3 length is 13 residues. The ends were cut back, 5 bases at V and 2 bases at J, with 9 bases in the middle. The DNA of the CDR3 is TGTGCCAGTAGTCCCGGGACAAACTATGGCTACACCTTC. As protein: CASSPGTNYGYTF.

The chain recombines TRBV28 with TRBJ2-1; TRBD2 agrees at 8 bases. The CDR3 is 15 amino acids. After removal of 6 bases from V and 4 bases from J, the junction contained 8 bases not matched to a gene. Germline CDR1 and CDR2: MDHEN and SYDVKM. CDR3 sequence reads: CASSYLAGTYNEQFF. The DNA of the CDR3 is TGTGCCAGCAGCTACCTAGCGGGTACTTACAATGAGCAGTTCTTC.

This chain uses TRBV5-1 with TRBJ1-3, with D perhaps TRBD1 (5 bases). CDR3 length: 15 residues. Per the germline V gene, CDR1 is SGHRS and CDR2 is YFSETQ. Trimming cost V 4 bases and J 2 bases, with 13 bases left between them. The CDR3 nucleotides read TGCGCCAGCAGCCCCCGGGACTCTCCTGGAAACACCATATATTTT. Encoded protein: CASSPRDSPGNTIYF.

The gene calls are TRBV7-9 and TRBJ1-1; D call uncertain. The CDR3 has 13 residues. The V gene lost 5 bases and the J gene lost 4 bases, with 11 bases spanning the gap. The germline V gene encodes CDR1 SEHNR and CDR2 FQNEAQ (reference sequence). CDR3 in amino acids: CASSVLGSTEAFF. DNA of the CDR3: TGTGCCAGCAGCGTTCTCGGTTCCACTGAAGCTTTCTTT.

This chain uses TRBV7-2 with TRBJ2-5, with 14 bases fitting TRBD2. V was pared by 4 bases and J by 4 bases, with 11 bases of the junction left unmatched. The CDR3 has 18 amino acids. Germline V gene data show CDR1 as SGHTA and CDR2 as FQGNSA. CDR3 region: CASSSWTSGRPGRETQYF. CDR3 DNA: TGTGCCAGCAGCTCTTGGACTAGCGGGAGGCCCGGACGAGAGACCCAGTACTTC.

V usage is TRBV3-1 (or the pseudogene TRBV3-2) and J usage is TRBJ2-1; D perhaps matches TRBD2 (6 bases). Trimming removed 1 base from V and 6 bases from J, with 19 bases in between. Germline-derived CDR1 and CDR2 are LGHDT and YNNKEL (reference sequence). There are 17 residues in the CDR3. Written as DNA, the CDR3 is TGTGCCAGCAGCCAAGTTCCGGGCTACCCCGGGGGCAATGAGCAGTTCTTC. Its translation is CASSQVPGYPGGNEQFF.

The V and J genes are TRBV7-6 and TRBJ1-3; D uncertain. The germline gives CDR1 SGHVS, CDR2 FNYEAQ. The ends were cut back, 5 bases at V and 0 bases at J, with 23 bases in the middle. The CDR3 is 19 amino acids. CDR3 in DNA: TGTGCCAGCAGCCGGGGTGAAGGGATGATTTCTGCCTCTGGAAACACCATATATTTT. The encoded protein is CASSRGEGMISASGNTIYF.

J is TRBJ2-7 and V is TRBV4-2, with TRBD1 matching over 8 bases. Losses at the gene ends were 0 bases for V and 6 bases for J; bases not matched to a gene: 7. The length of the CDR3 is 15 residues. From germline, CDR1 is LGHNA and CDR2 YNFKEQ. DNA of the CDR3: TGTGCCAGCAGCCAAGACGGACAGGGTAATAGCGAGCAGTACTTC. Translated, it gives CASSQDGQGNSEQYF.

The V gene is TRBV6-5, the J gene TRBJ2-7; weak D call: TRBD1 (5 bases). Germline CDR1 is MNHEY and CDR2 is SVGAGI. This CDR3 has 15 amino acids. V was trimmed by 0 bases and J by 2 bases, leaving 11 bases between them. The CDR3 DNA follows: TGTGCCAGCAGTTACTCCTGGGGCGACCCCTACGAGCAGTACTTC. Its protein is CASSYSWGDPYEQYF.

The chain combines TRBV9 with TRBJ2-7, with D tentatively TRBD1 (6 bases). CDR1 is SGDLS and CDR2 is YYNGEE in the germline V gene. V was pared by 2 bases and J by 4 bases, with 13 bases between. This CDR3 contains 14 residues. The CDR3 sequence: CASSVTGNGYEQYF. In nucleotides, the CDR3 is TGTGCCAGCAGCGTTACAGGGAACGGTTACGAGCAGTACTTC.

This clone was picked up one time. The chain has TRBV9 and TRBJ2-4, with TRBD2 matching over 15 bases. This CDR3 comprises 20 residues. Trimming took 0 bases from V and 5 from J; bases not matched to a gene: 12. Germline CDR1 and CDR2: SGDLS and YYNGEE. CDR3: CASSVEGLAGGRGKENIQYF. The CDR3 DNA reads TGTGCCAGCAGCGTAGAGGGACTAGCGGGAGGACGGGGAAAGGAAAACATTCAGTACTTC.

The chain recombines TRBV5-1 with TRBJ1-4; D is uncertain. CDR1 is SGHRS and CDR2 is YFSETQ in the germline V gene. The CDR3 is made up of 14 amino acids. V lost 0 bases and J lost 4, with 7 bases in between. CDR3 DNA sequence: TGCGCCAGCAGCTTGGGGGGAGATAATGAAAAACTGTTTTTT. Protein: CASSLGGDNEKLFF.

The chain is built from TRBV19 and TRBJ2-1; 13 bases are shared with TRBD2. This CDR3 contains 14 residues. V lost 5 bases, J lost 15 bases, and 10 bases stayed unmatched. CDR1 and CDR2 (germline): LNHDA, SQIVND (reference sequence). In nucleotides, the CDR3 is TGTGCCAGTAGTTGGGACGGACTAGCGGGAGTTTTGTTCTTC. This encodes CASSWDGLAGVLFF.

The V and J genes are TRBV9 and TRBJ1-2; TRBD1 aligns across 10 bases. The trim removed 2 bases at V and 5 bases at J, leaving 6 bases unmatched. The CDR3 is 15 amino acids. Germline assignment: CDR1 SGDLS and CDR2 YYNGEE. Written as DNA, the CDR3 is TGTGCCAGCAGCGTCGACGGGACAGGGGATTATGGCTACACCTTC. This gives the protein CASSVDGTGDYGYTF.

This chain uses TRBV5-4 with TRBJ2-1; maybe TRBD1 (6 bases). Germline CDR1 reads SGHNT; CDR2 reads YYREEE (reference sequence). V was cut by 2 bases and J by 6 bases, with 21 bases left in between. CDR3 length: 17 residues. The chain's CDR3 is CASSLSGAPPLGNEQFF. The CDR3 coding sequence is TGTGCCAGCAGCTTATCAGGGGCCCCCCCTTTAGGCAATGAGCAGTTCTTC.

The rearrangement links TRBV6-5 to TRBJ2-2; D is possibly TRBD2 (6 bases). Trimming removed 5 bases from V and 1 base from J, with 8 bases in between. Looked up from germline, CDR1 is MNHEY and CDR2 is SVGAGI. This CDR3 has 14 amino acids. Here the CDR3 reads CASSRDWNTGELFF. CDR3 bases: TGTGCCAGCAGTCGGGACTGGAACACCGGGGAGCTGTTTTTT.

V and J are TRBV7-9 and TRBJ2-7; a weak D match, TRBD1 (6 bases). The CDR3 contains 11 residues. The germline gives CDR1 SEHNR, CDR2 FQNEAQ (reference sequence). V lost 8 bases to trimming and J lost 5 bases, with 10 bases between them. CDR3 nucleotides: TGTGCCAGCGGACAGAGACACGAGCAGTACTTC. As protein: CASGQRHEQYF.

The chain links TRBV9 to TRBJ2-4; tentative D call: TRBD2 (5 bases). Germline CDR1 SGDLS, CDR2 YYNGEE. This CDR3 contains 14 residues. V lost 7 bases and J lost 8, with 19 bases in between. Here the CDR3 reads CASAAWAGDDIQYF. The CDR3, as DNA: TGTGCCAGCGCCGCTTGGGCCGGGGATGACATTCAGTACTTC.

The chain employs TRBV29-1 and TRBJ1-2; 9 bases are shared with TRBD1. Germline loops: CDR1 SQVTM, CDR2 ANQGSEA. Trimming at V came to 4 bases and at J to 6 bases, leaving 9 bases not matched to a gene. This CDR3 contains 14 residues. The CDR3 loop is CSVGGRDRVHGYTF. CDR3 sequence (DNA): TGCAGCGTTGGGGGAAGGGACAGGGTTCATGGCTACACCTTC.

This clone was observed once. The chain uses TRBV6-2 or TRBV6-3 and TRBJ2-3, with 7 bases fitting TRBD1. V lost 4 bases, J lost 3 bases, and 1 base stayed unmatched. The germline V gene has CDR1 MNHEY and CDR2 SVGEGT. The CDR3 length is 13 residues. CDR3 nucleotides: TGTGCCAGCAGTTTCAGGGGGACAGATACGCAGTATTTT. It translates to CASSFRGTDTQYF.

J is TRBJ2-7 and V is TRBV5-1, with 8 positions matching TRBD1. Germline lookup yields CDR1 SGHRS and CDR2 YFSETQ. Trimming removed 0 bases from V and 6 bases from J; junction bases left unmatched: 5. The CDR3 is 14 residues long. This CDR3 reads CASSLAKGQVEQYF. The DNA of the CDR3 is TGCGCCAGCAGCTTGGCCAAGGGACAGGTCGAGCAGTACTTC.